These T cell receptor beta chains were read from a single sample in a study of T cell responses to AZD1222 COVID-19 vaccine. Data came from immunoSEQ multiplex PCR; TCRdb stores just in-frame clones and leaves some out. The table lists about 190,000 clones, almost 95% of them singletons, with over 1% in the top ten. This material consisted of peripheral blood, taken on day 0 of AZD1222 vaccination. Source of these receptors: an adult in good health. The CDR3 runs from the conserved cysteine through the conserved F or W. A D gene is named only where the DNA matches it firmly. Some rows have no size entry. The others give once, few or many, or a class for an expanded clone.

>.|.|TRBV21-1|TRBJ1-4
TGTGCCAGCAGCACCCCGACAGGGCGGGGGGAAAAACTGTTTTTT
CASSTPTGRGEKLFF
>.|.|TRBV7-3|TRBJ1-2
TGTGCCAGCAGCTCCCCGGGGGGGGCTGGCTACACCTTC
CASSSPGGAGYTF
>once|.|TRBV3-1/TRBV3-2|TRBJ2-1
TGTGCCAGCAGCCAAGAGGGAGTAGATGAGCAGTTCTTC
CASSQEGVDEQFF
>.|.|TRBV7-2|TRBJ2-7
TGTGCCAGCAGCTCGTCGGGGCTCCGAGACTACGAGCAGTACTTC
CASSSSGLRDYEQYF
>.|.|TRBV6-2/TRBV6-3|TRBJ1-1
TGTGCCAGCAGTTACCGACTGGGGAGTAGCGCTTTCTTT
CASSYRLGSSAFF
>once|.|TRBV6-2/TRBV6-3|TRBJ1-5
TGTGCCAGCAGTTACATCCCCGGGGGGAGCAATCAGCCCCAGCATTTT
CASSYIPGGSNQPQHF
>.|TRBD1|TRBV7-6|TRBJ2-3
TGTGCCAGCAGCCCACAACTCCAGGGGGCTACTCCAGATACGCAGTATTTT
CASSPQLQGATPDTQYF
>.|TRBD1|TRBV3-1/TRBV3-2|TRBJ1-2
TGTGCCAGCAGCCTCGGACAGGGACGAAGCTACACCTTC
CASSLGQGRSYTF
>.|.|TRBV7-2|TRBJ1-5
TGTGCCAGCAGCTTATCTCAGAATCAGCCCCAGCATTTT
CASSLSQNQPQHF
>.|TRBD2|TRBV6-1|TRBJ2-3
TGTGCCAGCAGTGAAATGGGTAGCGGGGGCACAGATACGCAGTATTTT
CASSEMGSGGTDTQYF
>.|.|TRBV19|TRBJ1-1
TGTGCCAGTAGTGGGGTCGGGATGAACGATGAAGCTTTCTTT
CASSGVGMNDEAFF
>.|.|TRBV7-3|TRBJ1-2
TGTGCCAGCAGCCAACAGGGTCACGGCTACACCTTC
CASSQQGHGYTF
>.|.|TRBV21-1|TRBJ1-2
TGTGCCAGCAGCACGAACCGGGGCCAGGGGGAGAATGACTACACCTTC
CASSTNRGQGENDYTF
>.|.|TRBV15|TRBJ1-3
TGTGCCACCAGCACAACTCTAAAAACAGGGCCCGGAAACACCATATATTTT
CATSTTLKTGPGNTIYF
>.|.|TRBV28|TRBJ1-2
TGTGCCAGTTCTGGCAGCTATAACTATGGCTACACCTTC
CASSGSYNYGYTF
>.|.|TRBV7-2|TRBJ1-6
TGTGCCAGCAGCTTAGCGCTCACCATCAGCTCCTATAATTCACCCCTCCACTTT
CASSLALTISSYNSPLHF
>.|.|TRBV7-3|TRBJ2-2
TGTGCCAGCGCTACCACAGGGAACGGGGAGCTGTTTTTT
CASATTGNGELFF
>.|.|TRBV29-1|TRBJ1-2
TGCAGCGTTGAACTGGCAGGGATTGGCTACACCTTC
CSVELAGIGYTF
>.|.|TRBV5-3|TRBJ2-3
TGTGCCAGAAGCTTGCGTGGAACTAAGGCCAGCACAGATACGCAGTATTTT
CARSLRGTKASTDTQYF
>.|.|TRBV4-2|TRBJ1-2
TGTGCCAGCAGCCAAACCGGGGTCTACGGCTACACCTTC
CASSQTGVYGYTF
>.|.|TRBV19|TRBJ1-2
TGTGCCAGTAGCCGAATCCAGGAGGAAGGCTACACCTTC
CASSRIQEEGYTF
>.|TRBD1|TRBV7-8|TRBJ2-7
TGTGCCAGCAGCTTAGACCCAGGGGGATACGAGCAGTACTTC
CASSLDPGGYEQYF
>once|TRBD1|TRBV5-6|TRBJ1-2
TGTGCCAGCAGCTTGAACAGGGGTGGCTACACCTTC
CASSLNRGGYTF
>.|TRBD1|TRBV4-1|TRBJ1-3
TGCGCCAGCAGTCATGGGTCCAGGGGGGGTAACACCATATATTTT
CASSHGSRGGNTIYF
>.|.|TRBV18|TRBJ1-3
TGTGCCAGCTCACCAGCGGTCAACTCTGGAAACACCATATATTTT
CASSPAVNSGNTIYF
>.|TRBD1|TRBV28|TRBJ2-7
TGTGCCAGCAGTTTATGGGGACAGGGGAACTACGAGCAGTACTTC
CASSLWGQGNYEQYF
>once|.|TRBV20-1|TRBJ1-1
TGCGCGACCCGGGACACTGAAGCTTTCTTT
CATRDTEAFF
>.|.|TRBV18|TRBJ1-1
TGTGCCAGCCTCAGGGTAAAGGGCACTGAAGCTTTCTTT
CASLRVKGTEAFF
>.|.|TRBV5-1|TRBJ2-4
TGCGCCAGCAGCCACGGACAGACTTCAGCCAAAAACATTCAGTACTTC
CASSHGQTSAKNIQYF
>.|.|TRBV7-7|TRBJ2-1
TGTGCCAGCAGCTTAGGGGCGGACAATGAGCAGTTCTTC
CASSLGADNEQFF
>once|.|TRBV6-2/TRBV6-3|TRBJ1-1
TGTGCCAGCAGTTCACACCTGGGGGGAGCCCTGAACACTGAAGCTTTCTTT
CASSSHLGGALNTEAFF
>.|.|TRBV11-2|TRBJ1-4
TGTGCCAGCAGCTTAAATATAAGGGAAAAACTGTTTTTT
CASSLNIREKLFF
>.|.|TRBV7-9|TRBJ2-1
TGTGCCAGCAGCTTATCGGGGTTGGGGGGCAATGAGCAGTTCTTC
CASSLSGLGGNEQFF
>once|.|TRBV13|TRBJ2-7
TGTGCCAGCCGAAATCACATTTCCTACGAGCAGTACTTC
CASRNHISYEQYF
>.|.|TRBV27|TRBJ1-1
TGTGCCAGCAGGAGGGGGGCCACTGAAGCTTTCTTT
CASRRGATEAFF
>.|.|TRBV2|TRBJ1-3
TGTGCCAGCAGGCAGGCCTCTGGAAACACCATATATTTT
CASRQASGNTIYF
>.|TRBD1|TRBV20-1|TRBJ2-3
TGCAGTGCTAGTTTACAGGGGGGAGGAGGATCGCAGTATTTT
CSASLQGGGGSQYF